These 2 T cell receptor beta chains were all obtained from the same sample, sequenced in a study of breast tumors, draining lymph nodes, adjacent tissues. Axillary draining lymph nodes of breast cancer patients supplied the node samples. MiXCR was run by TCRdb on the multiplex PCR reads, yielding one entry per CDR3 protein. The sample holds 160,000 or so distinct CDR3 sequences, around 35% seen once. The sequenced sample consisted of axillary lymph node tissue. These receptors were collected from a female donor with breast cancer. Some clones in this sample may be carry-over from other donors' samples.

This clonotype was detected ten times or more. V usage is TRBV15 and J usage is TRBJ1-5, with TRBD1 identical over 11 bases. Germline CDR1 and CDR2: LNHNV and YYDKDF (reference sequence). This CDR3 has 17 residues. J gave up 7 bases and V 0 bases, and 8 bases lay outside the gene matches. The CDR3 region has the DNA TGTGCCACCAGCAGAGACCCCCCGGGACAGGGGGACCAGCCCCAGCATTTT. Translated, it gives CATSRDPPGQGDQPQHF.

Comment on this clonotype: A read error may account for a junction end that differs from germline. The genes are TRBV20-1 and TRBJ2-3, with a tentative D call TRBD1 (5 bases). This CDR3 has 12 amino acids. Germline V gene sequence: CDR1 DFQATT, CDR2 SNEGSKA (reference sequence). CDR3 bases: TGCAGTGAGGGGATGGGCACAGGTACGCCGTATTTT. It yields the protein CSEGMGTGTPYF.